Following are 14 T cell receptor beta chains from one sample sequenced in a study of blood T cell repertoires in COVID-19. The assay was immunoSEQ multiplex PCR, and TCRdb's table has in-frame clones only and misses some. Of over 25,000 clones detected, approximately 84% appear once; the ten largest clones hold under 55%. Sequencing input: peripheral blood. These receptors all stem from a woman aged 80 or over with acute or convalescent COVID-19.

The J gene is TRBJ2-1, the V gene TRBV2, with 11 bases that match TRBD2. The CDR3 totals 14 residues. Germline V gene sequence: CDR1 SNHLY, CDR2 FYNNEI. Trimming removed 7 bases from V and 9 bases from J; junction bases left unmatched: 8. The CDR3 here is CASKTSGSSGEQFF. In DNA, the CDR3 is TGTGCCAGCAAAACTAGCGGGAGTTCCGGTGAGCAGTTCTTC.

This sequence joins TRBV28 and TRBJ1-2; D gene ambiguous. This CDR3 has 12 residues. CDR1 is MDHEN and CDR2 is SYDVKM in the germline V gene. The germline V and J ends were trimmed by 8 bases and 4 bases, with 11 bases remaining between them. The CDR3 spells CASSGDFYGYTF. The CDR3 DNA sequence: TGTGCCAGCTCCGGAGACTTCTATGGCTACACCTTC.

This clone was picked up one time. This chain links TRBV6-5 with TRBJ1-3; 9 nucleotides match TRBD1. V was pared by 0 bases and J by 7 bases, with 1 base of the junction left unmatched. Germline CDR1 and CDR2: MNHEY and SVGAGI. The CDR3 covers 14 residues. CDR3: CASSYSDRGNTIYF. CDR3 sequence (DNA): TGTGCCAGCAGTTACTCCGACAGGGGGAACACCATATATTTT.

The chain recombines TRBV28 with TRBJ1-2; D is uncertain. The germline V and J ends were trimmed by 6 bases and 1 base, with 12 bases remaining between them. Looked up from germline, CDR1 is MDHEN and CDR2 is SYDVKM. The CDR3 has 14 amino acids. The CDR3 nucleotides are TGTGCCAGCAGCGGAACAGCGGGTAACTATGGCTACACCTTC. It encodes CASSGTAGNYGYTF.

This chain uses TRBV6-5 with TRBJ1-2; D perhaps matches TRBD1 (6 bases). The CDR3 totals 14 residues. CDR1 is MNHEY and CDR2 is SVGAGI in the germline V gene. Trimming stripped 5 bases from V and 8 bases from J, with 18 bases between. DNA for the CDR3: TGTGCCAGCAGTAAAACAGGGCAGGGGAGAGGCTACACCTTC. It encodes CASSKTGQGRGYTF.

The V call is TRBV4-3, the J call TRBJ2-1, with 7 nucleotides matching TRBD2. After removal of 0 bases from V and 4 bases from J, the junction contained 9 bases not matched to a gene. There are 17 residues in the CDR3. Germline-derived CDR1 and CDR2 are LGHNA and YSLEER. The DNA of the CDR3 is TGCGCCAGCAGCCAAGATCTATCTAGCGGAACATACAATGAGCAGTTCTTC. It translates to CASSQDLSSGTYNEQFF.

The chain is built from TRBV19 and TRBJ1-2; 9 bases line up with TRBD1. J lost 4 bases, V lost 3 bases, and 12 bases had no gene match. CDR1 LNHDA and CDR2 SQIVND come from the germline V gene (reference sequence). The CDR3 is made up of 17 amino acids. DNA of the CDR3: TGTGCCAGTAGTATCCCCTCCGGGACAGGGTACAGCTATGGCTACACCTTC. Encoded protein: CASSIPSGTGYSYGYTF.

This clone was found once. The CDR3 region has the DNA TGTGCCAGCAGCCCGACTGGGAACACTGAAGCTTTCTTT. This codes for CASSPTGNTEAFF. The chain has TRBV5-8 and TRBJ1-1; the D is unclear. In germline, CDR1 is SGHTS, CDR2 YDEGEE. CDR3 size: 13 residues. Trimming removed 4 bases at V and 1 base at J, with 8 bases between.

The chain joins TRBV5-1 to TRBJ2-3; D perhaps matches TRBD1 (6 bases). This CDR3 has 17 amino acids. The V gene lost 0 bases and the J gene lost 0 bases, with 14 bases spanning the gap. Germline V gives CDR1 SGHRS, CDR2 YFSETQ. The CDR3 bases are TGCGCCAGCAGCTTGGGTGCAGGGGCCTTCAGCACAGATACGCAGTATTTT. This gives the protein CASSLGAGAFSTDTQYF.

This clone was detected a few times. The chain links TRBV27 to TRBJ1-5, with a weak D call TRBD1 (5 bases). The germline V gene has CDR1 MNHEY and CDR2 SMNVEV (reference sequence). The CDR3 covers 14 residues. Trimming cost V 6 bases and J 1 base, with 10 bases left between them. CDR3 protein: CASRGGNSNQPQHF. CDR3 DNA sequence: TGTGCCAGCAGGGGGGGTAACAGCAATCAGCCCCAGCATTTT.

The chain links TRBV19 to TRBJ2-7; 9 nucleotides agree with TRBD2. This CDR3 is built from 18 residues. The V and J ends lost 5 bases and 1 base, in that order; junction bases with no gene match: 15. Germline CDR1 LNHDA, CDR2 SQIVND (reference sequence). The CDR3 nucleotides read TGTGCCAGTAGTGCTGCCTCCGAAACTAGCGGGTGGTCCTACGAGCAGTACTTC. It is translated as CASSAASETSGWSYEQYF.

This CDR3 reads CASSPMRPDSGANVLTF. The CDR3 DNA sequence: TGTGCCAGCAGCCCCATGAGGCCCGACTCTGGGGCCAACGTCCTGACTTTC. The rearrangement joins TRBV5-6 to TRBJ2-6; D is undetermined. CDR1 is SGHDT, CDR2 YYEEEE, per germline. V was clipped by 4 bases and J by 0 bases, with 14 bases between them. The CDR3 contains 17 residues. Full variable domain (missing parts from reference TRBV5-6 and TRBJ2-6): DAGVTQSPTHLIKTRGQQVTLRCSPKSGHDTVSWYQQALGQGPQFIFQYYEEEERQRGNFPDRFSGHQFPNYSSELNVNALLLGDSALYLCASSPMRPDSGANVLTFGAGSRLTVL.

This sequence joins TRBV24-1 and TRBJ2-3; 10 bases map to TRBD1. V lost 3 bases to trimming and J lost 12 bases; unmatched junction nucleotides: 11. There are 15 residues in the CDR3. Germline V gene sequence: CDR1 KGHDR, CDR2 SFDVKD. The chain's CDR3 is CATSDPGTGEGNQYF. DNA of the CDR3: TGTGCCACCAGTGATCCCGGGACAGGGGAAGGAAACCAGTATTTT.

The rearrangement uses TRBV5-4 and TRBJ1-2; 8 nucleotides agree with TRBD1. The V and J ends lost 0 bases and 6 bases, in that order; junction bases with no gene match: 1. CDR1 is SGHNT, CDR2 YYREEE, per germline (reference sequence). This CDR3 has 13 residues. The CDR3 sequence: CASSLDRGNGYTF. CDR3 sequence (DNA): TGTGCCAGCAGCTTGGACAGGGGGAATGGCTACACCTTC.